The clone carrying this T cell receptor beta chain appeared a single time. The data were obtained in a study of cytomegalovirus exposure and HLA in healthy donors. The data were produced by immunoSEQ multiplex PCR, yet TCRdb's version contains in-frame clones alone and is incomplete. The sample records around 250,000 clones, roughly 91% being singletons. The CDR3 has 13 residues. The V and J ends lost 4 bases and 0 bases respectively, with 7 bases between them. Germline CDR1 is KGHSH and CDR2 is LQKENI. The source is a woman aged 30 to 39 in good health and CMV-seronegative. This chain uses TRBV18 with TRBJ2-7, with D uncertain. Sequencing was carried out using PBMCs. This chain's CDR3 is CASSRDGSYEQYF. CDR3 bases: TGTGCCAGCTCACGAGACGGCTCCTACGAGCAGTACTTC.